These 32 T cell receptor beta chains originate from one sample sequenced in a study of monozygotic twins with cystic fibrosis (dated by TCRdb to the early 2020s). Library preparation employed the immunoSEQ multiplex PCR assay. TCRdb retrieved this table from immuneACCESS and kept in-frame rearrangements only. Not all clones are present; in checked studies, unresolved V genes account for under half, and no reason is known for the remainder. This sample gives approximately 21,000 clones in total; roughly 89% of them show up just once. Less than 1.5% of the sample lies in the top ten. Sequenced input: blood. Every receptor here comes from a woman aged 30 to 39 with cystic fibrosis.

CDR3 coding DNA: TGTGCCAGCAGTGACTCGCAAGCGGGGGAGCAGTTCTTC. It is translated as CASSDSQAGEQFF. V usage is TRBV6-4 and J usage is TRBJ2-1, with 7 bases matching TRBD2. CDR1 and CDR2 from the germline V gene are MRHNA and SNTAGT. J was trimmed by 10 bases and V by 0 bases; bases with no gene match: 3. The CDR3 covers 13 residues.

The chain uses TRBV28 and TRBJ1-2; D is unresolved. The CDR3 totals 13 residues. The V end lost 5 bases, the J end lost 3 bases, and 10 bases lay between the germline ends. CDR1 is MDHEN, CDR2 SYDVKM, per germline. CDR3 residues: CASSPPWDYGYTF. CDR3 sequence (DNA): TGTGCCAGCAGTCCCCCCTGGGACTATGGCTACACCTTC.

The chain uses TRBV5-5 and TRBJ1-2; 7 positions match TRBD1. Germline V gives CDR1 SGHKS, CDR2 YYEKEE (reference sequence). This CDR3 is built from 14 residues. V dropped 4 bases and J dropped 3; count of bases not matched to a gene: 6. In DNA form, the CDR3 reads TGTGCCAGCAGCCGGCCGGGACAGTACTATGGCTACACCTTC. Its translation: CASSRPGQYYGYTF.

The genes are TRBV2 and TRBJ2-5, with TRBD2 matching 7 bases. V gave up 3 bases and J gave up 5 bases; unmatched junction bases: 6. The CDR3 spans 14 residues. Germline V gene lookup returns CDR1 SNHLY and CDR2 FYNNEI. This CDR3 reads CASSEDLGGETQYF. CDR3 DNA: TGTGCCAGCAGTGAGGACCTGGGGGGGGAGACCCAGTACTTC.

The J gene is TRBJ2-6, the V gene TRBV5-1; possible D gene TRBD1, 6 bases. CDR1 is SGHRS, CDR2 YFSETQ, per germline. The CDR3 contains 15 residues. The ends were cut back, 0 bases at V and 3 bases at J, with 7 bases in the middle. DNA of the CDR3: TGCGCCAGCAGCTTGGGCAGGGGTGGGGCCAACGTCCTGACTTTC. Its translation: CASSLGRGGANVLTF. Together with reference TRBV5-1 and TRBJ2-6, the CDR3 gives the full variable domain: KAGVTQTPRYLIKTRGQQVTLSCSPISGHRSVSWYQQTPGQGLQFLFEYFSETQRNKGNFPGRFSGRQFSNSRSEMNVSTLELGDSALYLCASSLGRGGANVLTFGAGSRLTVL.

The rearrangement links TRBV11-2 to TRBJ2-4; 8 positions match TRBD1. The CDR3 consists of 14 residues. The V gene end was trimmed by 4 bases and the J gene end by 11 bases; junction bases not matched to a gene: 10. CDR1 SGHAT and CDR2 FQNNGV come from the germline V gene. DNA of the CDR3: TGTGCCAGCAGCTCTTTGCAAGGACAGGGACTTCAGTACTTC. Its translation: CASSSLQGQGLQYF.

A single count supports this clone. The chain recombines TRBV10-2 with TRBJ2-5; D remains unclear. This CDR3 spans 16 amino acids. V lost 1 base to trimming and J lost 1 base, with 13 bases between them. The V gene's germline CDR1 is WSHSY and CDR2 SAAADI. As DNA, the CDR3 is TGCGCCAGCAGTGAGTTGGGGAAAGGGTTCCAAGAGACCCAGTACTTC. Translated: CASSELGKGFQETQYF.

The CDR3 sequence: CSVVGHRRSDEQFF. CDR3 nucleotides: TGCAGCGTTGTGGGACATCGGCGGTCGGATGAGCAGTTCTTC. The chain couples TRBV29-1 to TRBJ2-1; D is perhaps TRBD1 (6 bases). Trimming left V 4 bases short and J 8 bases short, with 18 bases between. Germline V gene lookup returns CDR1 SQVTM and CDR2 ANQGSEA. The CDR3 consists of 14 residues.

This clone appeared a few times. The V and J genes are TRBV19 and TRBJ1-2; D might be TRBD1 (5 bases). Trimming shortened V by 4 bases and J by 2 bases, and 8 bases separated the two germline ends. Germline V gene data show CDR1 as LNHDA and CDR2 as SQIVND (reference sequence). This CDR3 is built from 13 residues. CDR3: CASSTTGNYGYTF. The DNA for the CDR3 is TGTGCCAGTAGTACCACAGGAAACTATGGCTACACCTTC.

The chain has TRBV11-3 and TRBJ2-3; the match to TRBD1 covers 8 bases. The ends lost 5 bases at V and 3 bases at J; junction bases unmatched: 7. The germline CDR1 and CDR2 sequences are SGHNT and YENEEA. The CDR3 extends over 15 amino acids. The CDR3 spells CASSLGQGSTDTQYF. CDR3 nucleotide sequence: TGTGCCAGCAGCCTAGGACAGGGAAGTACAGATACGCAGTATTTT.

The rearrangement joins TRBV5-6 to TRBJ2-5; D uncertain. This CDR3 contains 16 residues. The V and J ends lost 2 bases and 2 bases respectively, with 16 bases between them. Germline V lookup: CDR1 SGHDT, CDR2 YYEEEE. The chain's CDR3 is CASSFFGSVWQETQYF. CDR3 DNA: TGTGCCAGCAGCTTCTTTGGATCCGTATGGCAAGAGACCCAGTACTTC.

V is TRBV29-1 and J is TRBJ2-1; D is uncertain. The CDR3 is made up of 13 amino acids. V dropped 6 bases and J dropped 4 bases, with 13 bases sitting between them. The germline V gene has CDR1 SQVTM and CDR2 ANQGSEA. Written as DNA, the CDR3 is TGCAGCGTCCCCTCCGACACTTACAATGAGCAGTTCTTC. Translated: CSVPSDTYNEQFF.

The chain recombines TRBV4-1 with TRBJ1-5; D possibly corresponds to TRBD1 (6 bases). The CDR3 is 17 residues long. Germline V gene lookup returns CDR1 MGHRA and CDR2 YSYEKL. The V and J ends lost 2 bases and 3 bases respectively, with 17 bases between them. CDR3 DNA: TGCGCCAGCAGCCAAAAATCCCAAGGACAGAACAATCAGCCCCAGCATTTT. Translation gives CASSQKSQGQNNQPQHF.

The chain has TRBV10-2 and TRBJ1-1, with 7 bases that match TRBD1. Trimming at V came to 8 bases and at J to 4 bases, leaving 10 bases not matched to a gene. The CDR3 is 14 residues long. Germline V CDR1 and CDR2: WSHSY, SAAADI. The CDR3, as DNA: TGCGCCAGCGACACAGGGGAAAGGGGCACTGAAGCTTTCTTT. The encoded protein is CASDTGERGTEAFF.

The V call is TRBV27, the J call TRBJ2-5; 9 bases align to TRBD2. V lost 5 bases, J lost 5 bases, and 9 bases stayed unmatched. The CDR3 has 15 residues. Germline-derived CDR1 and CDR2 are MNHEY and SMNVEV (reference sequence). CDR3 residues: CASSGMGLATETQYF. For the CDR3, the DNA is TGTGCCAGCAGTGGTATGGGACTAGCCACGGAGACCCAGTACTTC.

The chain couples TRBV29-1 to TRBJ1-1; D not resolved. Deletions cut 3 bases from V and 0 bases from J, with 8 bases between. The CDR3 extends over 13 amino acids. Germline CDR1 SQVTM, CDR2 ANQGSEA. The CDR3 protein is CSVETSMNTEAFF. The CDR3 nucleotides are TGCAGCGTTGAGACCAGCATGAACACTGAAGCTTTCTTT.

The genes are TRBV4-1 and TRBJ2-1; 11 bases map to TRBD2. The CDR3 has 16 residues. The germline V gene encodes CDR1 MGHRA and CDR2 YSYEKL. Trimming removed 3 bases from V and 5 bases from J; junction bases left unmatched: 6. The CDR3 here is CASSHFGTSGDNEQFF. The CDR3 DNA reads as TGCGCCAGCAGCCATTTCGGGACTAGCGGCGACAATGAGCAGTTCTTC.

This sequence joins TRBV5-1 and TRBJ2-5; no reliable D call. The DNA matches TRBJ2-7 better at its end, which makes the J call doubtful. This CDR3 contains 14 residues. The germline V gene has CDR1 SGHRS and CDR2 YFSETQ. CDR3 protein: CASSLATYSYEQYF. The CDR3, as DNA: TGCGCCAGCAGCTTGGCGACTTACTCCTACGAGCAGTACTTC.

This CDR3 is CASSTVGGNYEQYF. The DNA for the CDR3 is TGTGCCAGCAGTACAGTTGGGGGCAACTACGAGCAGTACTTC. This chain joins TRBV7-6 and TRBJ2-7; possibly TRBD1 for D (6 bases). V gave up 6 bases and J gave up 3 bases, with 15 bases separating them. Germline lookup yields CDR1 SGHVS and CDR2 FNYEAQ. The CDR3 covers 14 residues.

The V and J genes are TRBV9 and TRBJ2-3, with 8 bases identical to TRBD1. The germline V gene has CDR1 SGDLS and CDR2 YYNGEE. The CDR3 contains 14 residues. Trimming cost V 3 bases and J 3 bases; bases outside gene matches: 3. CDR3 DNA sequence: TGTGCCAGCAGCGCCCGGACAGGGACAGATACGCAGTATTTT. Translation: CASSARTGTDTQYF.

The CDR3 DNA reads TGCGCCAGCAGCCCGGTCGGTGGCAATCAGCCCCAGCATTTT. This codes for CASSPVGGNQPQHF. The chain recombines TRBV4-1 with TRBJ1-5; D remains ambiguous. Trimming removed 4 bases at V and 2 bases at J, with 9 bases between. The CDR3 spans 14 residues. Germline values: CDR1 MGHRA, CDR2 YSYEKL.

The rearrangement joins TRBV4-1 to TRBJ2-1, with D unclear. CDR3 length: 13 amino acids. Germline V gene data show CDR1 as MGHRA and CDR2 as YSYEKL. Trimming shortened V by 1 base and J by 1 base, and 2 bases separated the two germline ends. The CDR3 reads CASSQGSYNEQFF. In DNA form, the CDR3 reads TGCGCCAGCAGCCAAGGTTCCTACAATGAGCAGTTCTTC.

J is TRBJ2-1 and V is TRBV13; D possibly uses TRBD1 or TRBD2 (5 bases each). Trimming cost V 2 bases and J 2 bases, with 10 bases left between them. Germline-derived CDR1 and CDR2 are PRHDT and FYEKMQ (reference sequence). The CDR3 totals 15 residues. CDR3 sequence reads: CASSLRDQAYNEQFF. DNA for the CDR3: TGTGCCAGCAGCTTAAGGGACCAAGCCTACAATGAGCAGTTCTTC.

The chain carries TRBV9 and TRBJ2-7, with D uncertain. The CDR3 is 14 amino acids. Trimming removed 1 base from V and 0 bases from J, with 8 bases in between. The germline V gene encodes CDR1 SGDLS and CDR2 YYNGEE. This chain's CDR3 is CASSVSPTSYEQYF. In DNA, the CDR3 is TGTGCCAGCAGCGTAAGTCCGACCTCCTACGAGCAGTACTTC.

The chain carries TRBV29-1 and TRBJ1-5; D remains ambiguous. The germline V gene has CDR1 SQVTM and CDR2 ANQGSEA. Trimming pared 6 bases from V and 0 bases from J, leaving 12 bases between. This CDR3 is 14 amino acids long. The CDR3 is CSVRTVDSNQPQHF. Written as DNA, the CDR3 is TGCAGCGTCCGGACGGTCGATAGCAATCAGCCCCAGCATTTT.

J is TRBJ2-7 and V is TRBV6-1; TRBD2 is a possible D gene (6 bases). The CDR3 is made up of 12 amino acids. Germline CDR1 reads MNHNS; CDR2 reads SASEGT. V lost 6 bases and J 6 bases, leaving 12 bases between the germline ends. CDR3 in DNA: TGTGCCAGCAGCGCTTTGGGAGGCGAGCAGTACTTC. Its translation is CASSALGGEQYF.

V usage is TRBV6-1 and J usage is TRBJ1-1; D is unresolved. The germline V gene has CDR1 MNHNS and CDR2 SASEGT. The V and J ends lost 8 bases and 0 bases respectively, with 13 bases between them. The CDR3 totals 14 residues. The CDR3 bases are TGTGCCAGCTTACCCGGCATTATGAACACTGAAGCTTTCTTT. Amino acids: CASLPGIMNTEAFF.

This chain uses TRBV4-1 with TRBJ1-1; D is possibly TRBD1 (6 bases). The V gene lost 4 bases and the J gene lost 0 bases, with 12 bases spanning the gap. The CDR3 runs to 15 residues. Germline CDR1 reads MGHRA; CDR2 reads YSYEKL. CDR3 sequence (DNA): TGCGCCAGCAGCCTTGAACAGGGTTTGAACACTGAAGCTTTCTTT. Translated: CASSLEQGLNTEAFF.

This chain links TRBV5-1 with TRBJ2-7; 9 bases agree with TRBD1. The CDR3 is made up of 14 amino acids. The junction had 6 bases not matched to a gene; V was cut back by 2 bases and J by 6 bases. CDR1 is SGHRS, CDR2 YFSETQ, per germline. The CDR3 reads CASSFRTGASEQYF. CDR3 nucleotide sequence: TGCGCCAGCAGCTTTCGGACAGGGGCAAGCGAGCAGTACTTC. Combining the CDR3 with reference TRBV5-1 and TRBJ2-7 gives the whole variable domain KAGVTQTPRYLIKTRGQQVTLSCSPISGHRSVSWYQQTPGQGLQFLFEYFSETQRNKGNFPGRFSGRQFSNSRSEMNVSTLELGDSALYLCASSFRTGASEQYFGPGTRLTVT.

The chain employs TRBV27 and TRBJ2-3; tentatively, D is TRBD2 (7 bases). The germline gives CDR1 MNHEY, CDR2 SMNVEV (reference sequence). The CDR3 sequence is 14 residues long. This CDR3 is CATKWGGLTDTQYF. CDR3 coding DNA: TGTGCGACTAAGTGGGGGGGCCTCACAGATACGCAGTATTTT.

The chain recombines TRBV5-1 with TRBJ2-7; unclear D gene. The CDR3 sequence is 15 residues long. Looked up from germline, CDR1 is SGHRS and CDR2 is YFSETQ. V was trimmed by 4 bases and J by 2 bases, leaving 16 bases between them. The CDR3 DNA reads as TGCGCCAGCAGCATTGGGTTATTCCGTCCCTACGAGCAGTACTTC. This gives the protein CASSIGLFRPYEQYF.

This clone appeared a few times. The chain is built from TRBV5-1 and TRBJ2-7, with no clear D. The length of the CDR3 is 14 residues. With 0 bases removed from V and 0 bases from J, the gap between germline ends came to 7 bases. Germline V gene lookup returns CDR1 SGHRS and CDR2 YFSETQ. For the CDR3, the DNA is TGCGCCAGCAGCTTGGCGACTTACTCCTACGAGCAGTACTTC. Encoded protein: CASSLATYSYEQYF.